This T cell receptor (beta chain) was retrieved from a study of blood T cell repertoires in COVID-19. Whole-study context: PBMCs, B-cell-depleted T cells, or T cells provided the cDNA or gDNA that made up the material.

In the original processing: By means of reference gene primer amplification, nucleated cell counts were estimated. The protocol was immunoSEQ multiplex PCR, while the TCRdb copy is restricted to in-frame clones and leaves out a portion. V and J calls and clone size are those listed in that table; D and trimming were worked out from the DNA. In the table there are about 340,000 clones, 80% to 90% of which are singletons. The germline CDR1 and CDR2 sequences are LNHNV and YYDKDF (reference sequence). The CDR3 extends over 13 amino acids. Trimming took 0 bases from V and 7 from J, leaving 6 bases between them.

The sequenced sample consisted of peripheral blood. V gene TRBV15 combines with J gene TRBJ2-2, with D tentatively TRBD1 (5 bases). The source is a man aged 25-45 years with active or convalescent COVID-19. The CDR3 sequence is CATSREGVGELFF. The CDR3 coding sequence is TGTGCCACCAGCAGAGAAGGGGTCGGGGAGCTGTTTTTT.